This paragraph reports one T cell receptor beta chain. Its specific antigen is unknown. The read halts 3 residues ahead of the CDR3 end, with the missing end drawn from the germline J gene. Looking up the germline V gene yields CDR1 SGHVS and CDR2 FNYEAQ. There are 13 amino acids in the CDR3, from cysteine to phenylalanine inclusive. Part of the CDR3 DNA is given, 30 bases translated from base 1. Deletion took 5 bases off V and 0 bases off J, with a span of 5 bases between the germline ends. This sample is drawn from a study of T cells in women clearing cervical HPV infection (dated by TCRdb to about 2018). As for the study more broadly: The cases were about 23 women with histologically confirmed HPV16-related CIN3 or worse, and 2 of those women had invasive cancers. In the parent cohort, approximately 9,900 women aged 18 or older were enrolled in Guanacaste, Costa Rica, during about 1992 to 1994 and then followed for around seven years. HLA typing was available for only a few women, so HLA type could not be excluded as a confounder. Among cases, blood sampling occurred a median of roughly 150 days after lesion detection, with an interquartile range of roughly 85 to 220 days. Blood from cases was drawn at the visit where the lesion was first identified, while blood from controls was drawn once the infection was no longer detected. Cases and controls were matched on year of sample collection and on age within five years. Controls were 25 women whose single incident HPV16 infection cleared within 12 months without precancer or cancer developing. This exploratory proof-of-principle case-control study, nested within the Guanacaste HPV Natural History Study in Costa Rica, compared TCR repertoires among women with different cervical HPV16 outcomes. Median age was about 32 years in cases versus less than 40 in controls, and baseline characteristics did not differ significantly. Five blinded duplicates per group were added as quality controls, giving some 60 samples: about 50 participants and 10 replicates. Paper-wide results and their limitations: TRBV6-7 relative abundance was lower in cases than in controls (around 0.11% versus 0.16%; Bonferroni P = 0.0008). Because the number of T cells per sample was unknown, the richness differences could reflect varying T-cell content rather than repertoire biology. Whether associations preceded infection or resulted from infection could not be shown with the cross-sectional design, and effector/memory subsets and HPV-specific T cells were not isolated. By combining richness with V gene abundances, random forest classifiers separated cases from controls with an estimated AUC of about 0.82. TCR repertoire richness was significantly higher in CIN3+ cases than in controls across sequencing depths, while evenness did not differ.

Every participant had a single incident cervical HPV16 infection, and prevalent HPV16 infections were excluded. Cervical HPV DNA was detected with MY09/MY11 PCR, and genotyping was done by dot-blot hybridization. Approximately 15 mL of heparinized blood was centrifuged, after which the buffy coat was aliquoted, frozen at -30 degrees C, and then stored at -80 degrees C. QIAGEN kits were used to extract genomic DNA from the buffy coat specimens. The immunoSEQ assay used multiplex PCR to amplify TCR beta CDR3 regions from an average of approximately 1,100 ng of genomic DNA per sample. Primer bias was corrected in the assay by using a complete synthetic TCR repertoire to establish an amplification baseline. The amplicons were sequenced using the Illumina platform. In the paper's pipeline: Sequences were error-corrected by clustering with frequency ratios and a modified nearest-neighbor algorithm, then analyzed in the immunoSEQ Analyzer with IMGT gene definitions. At each rarefaction depth, TCR richness and evenness were averaged across 20 rarefaction repeats, and any sample with fewer sequences than the depth was left out. Wilcoxon rank sum tests with FDR correction were used to compare relative abundances of V, D and J genes between the groups. For the blinded duplicates, the intraclass correlation was roughly 96% for TCR richness and averaged around 81% across about 70 gene segments. The table was pulled from immuneACCESS by TCRdb, which kept in-frame rearrangements only. Such tables lose some clones; where checked, under half of the loss comes from unresolved V genes, and the rest has no known cause. That table gives V, J and clone size, and the DNA gave D and trimming. The sample's records list some 30,000 clones. The ten largest clones add up to around 3% of the sample.

The V and J segments used are TRBV7-6 and TRBJ1-3; there is no confident call for the D gene. This receptor was identified in a woman aged 18 to 69 with a cervical HPV16 infection that either progressed to CIN3+ or cleared (not recorded which). Sequencing was done on a sample of blood buffy coat. The sequenced CDR3 bases are TGTGCCAGCAGCCCCAGCTCTGGAAACACC. Protein translation: CASSPSSGNT. The complete CDR3 protein is CASSPSSGNTIYF.